A single sample gave rise to the 8 T cell receptor beta chains below, sequenced in a study of T cells in Graves' hyperthyroidism and ophthalmopathy. Researchers took RNA transcripts and amplified the TCR beta CDR3 regions from them. RT-PCR in the first round (using the HTBI primer set) targeted the TCR CDR3. TCRdb re-called the multiplex PCR reads through MiXCR, storing one row per CDR3 protein. In the table there are more than 650,000 distinct CDR3 sequences, around 13% of which are singletons. The sample was blood. Receptors were obtained from a woman under 30 with Graves' hyperthyroidism.

This clonotype was recorded many times. The chain joins TRBV5-1 to TRBJ1-2; D unclear. Trimming removed 5 bases from V and 3 bases from J, with 11 bases in between. The CDR3 length is 13 residues. Looked up from germline, CDR1 is SGHRS and CDR2 is YFSETQ. This CDR3 is CASRLGRYYGYTF. CDR3 DNA sequence: TGCGCCAGCAGGTTAGGACGGTACTATGGCTACACCTTC.

This clonotype was detected many times. This rearrangement joins TRBV7-9 to TRBJ2-3; no reliable D call. Germline V lookup: CDR1 SEHNR, CDR2 FQNEAQ (reference sequence). This CDR3 has 13 residues. V lost 2 bases to trimming and J lost 2 bases, with 5 bases between them. This chain's CDR3 is CASSLPPTDTQYF. CDR3 bases: TGTGCCAGCAGCTTACCCCCCACAGATACGCAGTATTTT.

In this sample, this clonotype turned up many times. The chain combines TRBV30 with TRBJ2-7; a weak D match, TRBD2 (7 bases). CDR3 size: 14 residues. The germline V and J ends were trimmed by 0 bases and 7 bases, with 16 bases remaining between them. Germline CDR1 GTSNPN, CDR2 SVGIG (reference sequence). This CDR3 is CAWSVGGVLSEQYF. As DNA, the CDR3 is TGTGCCTGGAGTGTAGGGGGGGTGCTGAGTGAGCAGTACTTC.

Ten or more counts support this clonotype. The chain carries TRBV28 and TRBJ2-5; 8 bases fit TRBD2. The V gene end was trimmed by 6 bases and the J gene end by 2 bases; junction bases not matched to a gene: 17. Germline lookup yields CDR1 MDHEN and CDR2 SYDVKM. The CDR3 is 18 amino acids. CDR3 region: CASSPRGRMAGGQETQYF. CDR3 sequence (DNA): TGTGCCAGCAGCCCTAGAGGTCGTATGGCGGGAGGTCAAGAGACCCAGTACTTC.

This clonotype was recorded at least ten times. The chain employs TRBV7-9 and TRBJ2-5; a weak D match, TRBD2 (5 bases). V was shortened by 1 base and J by 10 bases, with 13 bases between the two germline ends. Germline V lookup: CDR1 SEHNR, CDR2 FQNEAQ (reference sequence). This CDR3 is built from 13 residues. DNA for the CDR3: TGTGCCAGCAGCTTAGAGAGGGCCGGGGACCAGTACTTC. It yields the protein CASSLERAGDQYF.

In its sample, this clonotype was seen many times. The gene calls are TRBV6-1 and TRBJ1-2; no reliable D call. Germline CDR1 reads MNHNS; CDR2 reads SASEGT. There are 11 residues in the CDR3. Trimming removed 7 bases at V and 1 base at J, with 4 bases between. In DNA, the CDR3 is TGTGCCAGCAAAAGTAACTATGGCTACACCTTC. Translation gives CASKSNYGYTF.

This clonotype was recorded many times. The chain is built from TRBV28 and TRBJ2-7; 7 nucleotides match TRBD2. The junction had 6 bases not matched to a gene; V was cut back by 10 bases and J by 3 bases. Germline-derived CDR1 and CDR2 are MDHEN and SYDVKM. There are 12 residues in the CDR3. The CDR3 loop is CATGGEGYEQYF. CDR3 DNA: TGTGCCACCGGAGGGGAGGGCTACGAGCAGTACTTC.

In the case of this clonotype: A much more abundant neighbour one base away suggests this may be a read error. The J gene is TRBJ2-5, the V gene TRBV11-1, with a weak D call TRBD1 (6 bases). The CDR3 extends over 12 amino acids. Looked up from germline, CDR1 is SGHAT and CDR2 is FQDESV (reference sequence). The DNA of the CDR3 is TGTGCCGGCAGCTACAGGGTTGGGACCCAGTACTTC. Translated: CAGSYRVGTQYF.